This TCR beta chain was sequenced for a study of cytomegalovirus exposure and HLA in healthy donors. The CDR3 spans 14 residues. The V gene lost 10 bases and the J gene lost 2 bases, with 17 bases spanning the gap. Germline CDR1 reads MDHEN; CDR2 reads SYDVKM. PCR amplification relied on 60 Vbeta primers (plus 13 Jbeta primers). Clones were read by immunoSEQ multiplex PCR, and TCRdb kept only the in-frame ones, dropping some. The sample holds 150,000 to 200,000 clones; about four fifths are singletons and the top ten take about 3%. The TCR originated in a female donor in good health and CMV-seronegative. The sequenced material came from PBMCs. The chain links TRBV28 to TRBJ1-2, with D hard to call. CDR3 region: CAIGGELFNYGYTF. Here the CDR3 DNA reads TGTGCCATCGGCGGAGAGCTCTTCAACTATGGCTACACCTTC.